One and the same sample provided the 10 T cell receptor beta chains below, sequenced in a study of blood T cells in healthy people across ages. Primed by a sample-barcoded 5' primer and a J-beta primer mix, a second PCR proceeded for about 7 to 11 cycles. One entry per CDR3 protein, called by TCRdb with MiXCR from the 5' RACE reads. This sample carries around 1,500,000 distinct CDR3 sequences, roughly 27% of them seen once, and the ten largest clones take around 7.7%. Sequencing was done on a sample of blood. These receptors all come from a woman under 40 in good health.

The chain is built from TRBV7-9 and TRBJ2-1; 8 bases line up with TRBD1. Germline CDR1 and CDR2: SEHNR and FQNEAQ (reference sequence). This CDR3 is 15 amino acids long. V dropped 2 bases and J dropped 9; count of bases not matched to a gene: 9. The CDR3 spells CASSLLRTGIGEQFF. The CDR3, as DNA: TGTGCCAGCAGCTTATTACGGACAGGGATCGGTGAGCAGTTCTTC.

This chain connects TRBV11-2 to TRBJ2-3; TRBD2 aligns across 12 bases. CDR3 length: 13 amino acids. Germline V lookup: CDR1 SGHAT, CDR2 FQNNGV. The CDR3 here is CASGLAGIDTQYF. In DNA, the CDR3 is TGTGCTAGCGGACTAGCGGGGATAGATACGCAGTATTTT.

This clonotype turned up a few times. The chain recombines TRBV23-1 with TRBJ2-7; no reliable D call. TRBV23-1 is an ORF, with its function uncertain. Trimming shortened V by 0 bases and J by 0 bases, and 12 bases separated the two germline ends. This CDR3 region has 16 residues. The CDR3 loop is CASSQSVSASSYEQYF. The DNA for the CDR3 is TGCGCCAGCAGTCAATCGGTCAGCGCGAGCTCCTACGAGCAGTACTTC.

V gene TRBV29-1 combines with J gene TRBJ2-7; possibly TRBD1 for D (6 bases). V shed 4 bases and J shed 0 bases, with 10 bases lying between them. Germline V gene data show CDR1 as SQVTM and CDR2 as ANQGSEA. The CDR3 extends over 13 amino acids. CDR3 in DNA: TGCAGCGTTGGAGGGGGTGGCTCCTACGAGCAGTACTTC. Its translation is CSVGGGGSYEQYF.

This clonotype was counted a few times. The genes are TRBV7-9 and TRBJ1-6, with 7 bases aligning to TRBD1. CDR3 length equals 14 residues. J was trimmed by 8 bases and V by 5 bases; bases with no gene match: 6. Germline V gene sequence: CDR1 SEHNR, CDR2 FQNEAQ (reference sequence). CDR3 region: CASSAQGKDSPLHF. CDR3 DNA: TGTGCCAGCAGCGCACAGGGGAAAGATTCACCCCTCCACTTT.

This clonotype has just a few counts. The chain couples TRBV4-2 to TRBJ2-3, with 8 bases fitting TRBD2. Germline CDR1 is LGHNA and CDR2 is YNFKEQ. CDR3 length equals 15 residues. V dropped 6 bases and J dropped 6; count of bases not matched to a gene: 11. The CDR3 loop reads CASSLERGGVDTQYF. CDR3 nucleotides: TGTGCCAGCAGTCTTGAACGGGGGGGCGTGGATACGCAGTATTTT.

The V and J genes are TRBV6-2 or TRBV6-3 and TRBJ1-2; 7 positions agree with TRBD1. CDR1 is MNHEY and CDR2 is SVGEGT in the germline V gene. The J segment lost 8 bases and the V segment lost 6 bases, leaving 12 bases of the junction unmatched. The CDR3 extends over 14 amino acids. The CDR3 region has the DNA TGTGCCAGCAGCCAACTACAGGGGTTGGAAGGCTACACCTTC. This codes for CASSQLQGLEGYTF.

The sample holds many counts of this clonotype. V usage is TRBV12-3 or TRBV12-4 and J usage is TRBJ1-2; no reliable D call. CDR3 length: 12 residues. The V end was cut by 5 bases, the J end by 1 base, with 5 bases between. The CDR3 spells CASSQDNYGYTF. Here the CDR3 DNA reads TGTGCCAGCAGTCAGGATAACTATGGCTACACCTTC.

This clonotype came up many times. The rearrangement joins TRBV7-9 to TRBJ2-5; D may be TRBD2 (5 bases). V lost 5 bases and J lost 4, with 17 bases in between. The CDR3 is made up of 15 amino acids. Germline-derived CDR1 and CDR2 are SEHNR and FQNEAQ (reference sequence). CDR3 nucleotide sequence: TGTGCCAGCAGCCCCGGAGGTACTCTGCTAGAGACCCAGTACTTC. The encoded protein is CASSPGGTLLETQYF.

This clonotype was counted many times. The chain uses TRBV7-2 and TRBJ2-7; possible D gene TRBD1, 6 bases. V lost 5 bases and J 0 bases, leaving 11 bases between the germline ends. Germline V gene lookup returns CDR1 SGHTA and CDR2 FQGNSA. The CDR3 consists of 14 residues. The CDR3 sequence: CASSPWDTSYEQYF. The DNA for the CDR3 is TGTGCCAGCAGCCCGTGGGACACCTCCTACGAGCAGTACTTC.